What follows is one T cell receptor (beta chain) and its context. As yet, its antigen is unknown. The sample comes from a study of cytomegalovirus exposure and HLA in healthy donors. Across the whole study: Both the approximately 130 validation repertoires and the 666 first-cohort repertoires used the same platform, as reported by a later analysis. Points from the study as a whole: Across donors, most TCRs were seen rarely, yet some public ones were widespread. According to the study, 150 to 200 TCR beta chains were cytomegalovirus-associated.

V lost 5 bases and J lost 0; bases outside the gene matches: 5. CDR1 is GTSNPN, CDR2 SVGIG, per germline (reference sequence). This CDR3 spans 14 amino acids. The donors formed part of the roughly 120-subject validation cohort, distinct from the roughly 600-subject first cohort. Sequenced by immunoSEQ multiplex PCR; TCRdb stores in-frame clones only, minus some. Of tens of thousands of clones listed, 80% to 90% are singletons. This TCR came from a woman younger than 35 in good health and CMV-seronegative. The chain carries TRBV30 and TRBJ2-3; TRBD2 agrees at 7 bases. Sequencing was performed on PBMCs. The CDR3 bases are TGTGCCTGGGAGTGGGACTATAGCACAGATACGCAGTATTTT. Protein: CAWEWDYSTDTQYF.